These 11 T cell receptor beta chains were all obtained from the same sample, sequenced in a study of cytomegalovirus exposure and HLA in healthy donors. With 60 Vbeta and 13 Jbeta primers, the PCR was carried out. The data were produced by immunoSEQ multiplex PCR, yet TCRdb's version contains in-frame clones alone and is incomplete. The sample lists about 210,000 clones; about 79% were seen once. The specimen was PBMCs. Every receptor here comes from a male donor in good health and CMV-seronegative.

The chain couples TRBV11-2 to TRBJ2-5; tentatively, D is TRBD2 (5 bases). There are 15 residues in the CDR3. Trimming pared 5 bases from V and 2 bases from J, leaving 15 bases between. In germline, CDR1 is SGHAT, CDR2 FQNNGV. CDR3 sequence: CASSAGLFDQETQYF. The CDR3 DNA follows: TGTGCCAGCAGCGCAGGACTGTTCGATCAAGAGACCCAGTACTTC.

This clone was seen once. The V call is TRBV5-8, the J call TRBJ2-2; a possible D gene is TRBD1 (6 bases). The ends were cut back, 5 bases at V and 1 base at J, with 9 bases in the middle. The CDR3 runs to 14 residues. CDR1 and CDR2 from the germline V gene are SGHTS and YDEGEE. CDR3 in DNA: TGTGCCAGCAGGTCCAGGGGGAACACCGGGGAGCTGTTTTTT. Amino acids: CASRSRGNTGELFF. The variable domain in full, completed from reference TRBV5-8 and TRBJ2-2, reads EAGVTQSPTHLIKTRGQQATLRCSPISGHTSVYWYQQALGLGLQFLLWYDEGEERNRGNFPPRFSGRQFPNYSSELNVNALELEDSALYLCASRSRGNTGELFFGEGSRLTVL.

The chain is built from TRBV7-3 and TRBJ2-3; the D gene is possibly TRBD2 (6 bases). The CDR3 consists of 17 residues. Trimming removed 2 bases at V and 1 base at J, with 16 bases between. From germline, CDR1 is SGHTA and CDR2 FQGTGA. In DNA, the CDR3 is TGTGCCAGCAGCTTAGGATGGGACTTCAGACGCACAGATACGCAGTATTTT. It codes for CASSLGWDFRRTDTQYF.

V is TRBV7-3 and J is TRBJ2-1, with a possible D match to TRBD1 (5 bases). The CDR3 extends over 16 amino acids. Looked up from germline, CDR1 is SGHTA and CDR2 is FQGTGA. Trimming removed 2 bases at V and 7 bases at J, with 18 bases between. The CDR3 bases are TGTGCCAGCAGCTTACGTGGGGCTGCCCCTGGGAATGAGCAGTTCTTC. The encoded protein is CASSLRGAAPGNEQFF.

The J gene is TRBJ2-7, the V gene TRBV6-5; TRBD1 agrees at 7 bases. Trimming removed 7 bases from V and 1 base from J; junction bases left unmatched: 7. This CDR3 is built from 14 residues. Per the germline V gene, CDR1 is MNHEY and CDR2 is SVGAGI. For the CDR3, the DNA is TGTGCCAGCAAAGCGACAGGGTTATCCTACGAGCAGTACTTC. Protein product: CASKATGLSYEQYF.

This chain uses TRBV9 with TRBJ2-3, with 13 bases aligning to TRBD2. Germline CDR1 and CDR2: SGDLS and YYNGEE. J gave up 6 bases and V 0 bases, and 7 bases lay outside the gene matches. The CDR3 spans 17 residues. The CDR3, as DNA: TGTGCCAGCAGCGTAGATACTAGCGGGGGGGCCATGGATACGCAGTATTTT. Translated, it gives CASSVDTSGGAMDTQYF.

This sequence joins TRBV5-1 and TRBJ1-1; tentative D call: TRBD1 (5 bases). The CDR3 runs to 11 residues. Per germline, CDR1 SGHRS and CDR2 YFSETQ. V was trimmed by 7 bases and J by 3 bases, leaving 7 bases between them. The CDR3 bases are TGCGCCAGCTCGGGGGACACTGAAGCTTTCTTT. Translation gives CASSGDTEAFF.

The chain links TRBV13 to TRBJ1-1, with D maybe TRBD1 (6 bases). V shed 5 bases and J shed 5 bases, with 15 bases lying between them. This CDR3 comprises 14 residues. Germline V gives CDR1 PRHDT, CDR2 FYEKMQ (reference sequence). The chain's CDR3 is CASSKQGSITEAFF. As DNA, the CDR3 is TGTGCCAGCAGCAAACAGGGATCGATAACTGAAGCTTTCTTT.

As to this clone: Other DNA sequences within the sample encode an identical CDR3. V is TRBV9 and J is TRBJ2-3, with 12 bases matching TRBD2. CDR1 is SGDLS and CDR2 is YYNGEE in the germline V gene. Germline trimming cut 0 bases from V and 6 bases from J; bases unmatched to any gene: 5. The CDR3 is 16 amino acids. The CDR3 bases are TGTGCCAGCAGCGTAGTGCTAGCGGGGGGGCCGGATACGCAGTATTTT. As protein: CASSVVLAGGPDTQYF.

The CDR3 reads CASSFYSSGNTIYF. For the CDR3, the DNA is TGTGCCAGCAGCTTTTATAGCTCTGGAAACACCATATATTTT. This chain links TRBV7-2 with TRBJ1-3, with D unclear. Germline V gene lookup returns CDR1 SGHTA and CDR2 FQGNSA. The CDR3 loop spans 14 amino acids. The V end was cut by 3 bases, the J end by 0 bases, with 6 bases between. Supplemented by reference TRBV7-2 and TRBJ1-3, the full variable domain reads GAGVSQSPSNKVTEKGKDVELRCDPISGHTALYWYRQSLGQGLEFLIYFQGNSAPDKSGLPSDRFSAERTGGSVSTLTIQRTQQEDSAVYLCASSFYSSGNTIYFGEGSWLTVV.

This rearrangement joins TRBV7-3 to TRBJ2-1; 9 bases are a match to TRBD2. J was trimmed by 2 bases and V by 4 bases; bases with no gene match: 6. The CDR3 has 16 amino acids. Germline V gives CDR1 SGHTA, CDR2 FQGTGA. For the CDR3, the DNA is TGTGCCAGCAGCTCACAAAGCGGGGGGCCCTACAATGAGCAGTTCTTC. Translation: CASSSQSGGPYNEQFF.